The 10 T cell receptor beta chains given below trace back to one sample, sequenced in a study of CD8+ T cells in alopecia areata. Sequencing templates came from extracted RNA that was reverse transcribed into cDNA. Assay: immunoSEQ multiplex PCR; the TCRdb copy retains only in-frame clones and omits some. The sample carries 110,000 to 150,000 clones, roughly half recorded once. The source material was CD4+ T cells sorted from blood, sampled at week 0. All receptors derive from a human donor with alopecia areata.

The table lists this clone with a few counts. The chain recombines TRBV7-9 with TRBJ2-3; TRBD2 agrees at 7 bases. The ends lost 3 bases at V and 2 bases at J; junction bases unmatched: 14. The CDR3 is 18 residues long. Germline-derived CDR1 and CDR2 are SEHNR and FQNEAQ (reference sequence). The CDR3 nucleotides are TGTGCCAGCAGCTTTCCGCGGGGGACCGGAAGTGCCACAGATACGCAGTATTTT. This sequence encodes CASSFPRGTGSATDTQYF.

This clone was picked up a small number of times. CDR3 DNA: TGTGCCAGCAGCTTGGCAAAGGGGCACGGGGAGCTGTTTTTT. It yields the protein CASSLAKGHGELFF. The genes are TRBV5-4 and TRBJ2-2; D is possibly TRBD1 (5 bases). This CDR3 region has 14 residues. V was trimmed by 0 bases and J by 7 bases, leaving 10 bases between them. The germline V gene has CDR1 SGHNT and CDR2 YYREEE (reference sequence).

This clone was seen only a few times. The rearrangement joins TRBV28 to TRBJ2-7; D is unresolved. The length of the CDR3 is 13 residues. Trimming left V 5 bases short and J 2 bases short, with 10 bases between. The germline V gene has CDR1 MDHEN and CDR2 SYDVKM. The CDR3 DNA is TGTGCCAGCAGTCGAACGGGCACCTACGAGCAGTACTTC. This gives the protein CASSRTGTYEQYF.

This clone has more than one count but fewer than ten. CDR3 DNA sequence: TGTGCCACCGCTGGGACAGGGGGACTGAATGGCTACACCTTC. Encoded protein: CATAGTGGLNGYTF. The rearrangement joins TRBV15 to TRBJ1-2; 11 nucleotides match TRBD1. The trim removed 8 bases at V and 6 bases at J, leaving 8 bases unmatched. Germline CDR1 LNHNV, CDR2 YYDKDF (reference sequence). There are 14 residues in the CDR3. Full variable domain (missing parts from reference TRBV15 and TRBJ1-2): DAMVIQNPRYQVTQFGKPVTLSCSQTLNHNVMYWYQQKSSQAPKLLFHYYDKDFNNEADTPDNFQSRRPNTSFCFLDIRSPGLGDTAMYLCATAGTGGLNGYTFGSGTRLTVV.

The V gene is TRBV18, the J gene TRBJ2-3; D is perhaps TRBD1 (6 bases). Trimming took off 0 bases at V and 2 bases at J, with 6 bases between the two ends. This CDR3 has 14 residues. Germline loops: CDR1 KGHSH, CDR2 LQKENI. CDR3 sequence reads: CASSPPGATDTQYF. DNA for the CDR3: TGTGCCAGCTCACCACCGGGGGCCACAGATACGCAGTATTTT.

V and J are TRBV6-1 and TRBJ1-2; 9 bases are a match to TRBD1. The CDR3 runs to 12 residues. Germline CDR1 and CDR2: MNHNS and SASEGT. The ends lost 10 bases at V and 4 bases at J; junction bases unmatched: 4. The CDR3 is CAIRQGGYGYTF. DNA for the CDR3: TGTGCCATCCGACAGGGGGGCTATGGCTACACCTTC.

This CDR3 reads CASSSGLSRQETQYF. CDR3 DNA sequence: TGCGCCAGCAGCTCCGGACTATCCCGACAAGAGACCCAGTACTTC. The V and J genes are TRBV5-1 and TRBJ2-5; D is possibly TRBD2 (6 bases). The germline V gene encodes CDR1 SGHRS and CDR2 YFSETQ. V was pared by 3 bases and J by 2 bases, with 14 bases between. This CDR3 has 15 amino acids.

CDR3 protein: CSVADRARYEQYF. CDR3 bases: TGCAGCGTTGCGGACAGGGCCCGGTACGAGCAGTACTTC. The chain carries TRBV29-1 and TRBJ2-7; TRBD1 matches 8 bases. After removal of 4 bases from V and 4 bases from J, the junction contained 6 bases not matched to a gene. This CDR3 is built from 13 residues. From germline, CDR1 is SQVTM and CDR2 ANQGSEA.

The chain employs TRBV5-6 and TRBJ1-1; D is unclear. Per germline, CDR1 SGHDT and CDR2 YYEEEE. V lost 0 bases and J lost 2, with 5 bases in between. The CDR3 is 13 residues long. CDR3: CASSLGPNTEAFF. The DNA for the CDR3 is TGTGCCAGCAGCTTGGGACCTAACACTGAAGCTTTCTTT. The variable domain in full, completed from reference TRBV5-6 and TRBJ1-1, reads DAGVTQSPTHLIKTRGQQVTLRCSPKSGHDTVSWYQQALGQGPQFIFQYYEEEERQRGNFPDRFSGHQFPNYSSELNVNALLLGDSALYLCASSLGPNTEAFFGQGTRLTVV.

The rearrangement joins TRBV7-2 to TRBJ1-5, with D possibly matching TRBD1 (5 bases). Germline values: CDR1 SGHTA, CDR2 FQGNSA. The CDR3 is made up of 15 amino acids. V lost 0 bases to trimming and J lost 4 bases, with 10 bases between them. This CDR3 reads CASSLAPGQNQPQHF. The CDR3 nucleotides are TGTGCCAGCAGCTTAGCGCCCGGACAAAATCAGCCCCAGCATTTT.